Listed below are T cell receptor beta chains from one sample, sequenced in a study of blood T cell repertoires in COVID-19. The data were produced by immunoSEQ multiplex PCR, yet TCRdb's version contains in-frame clones alone and is incomplete. Of tens of thousands of clones in the sample, approximately 84% were seen once. Sequencing used peripheral blood. These receptors came from a man between 65 and 80 years old with acute or convalescent COVID-19. The CDR3 runs from the conserved cysteine through the conserved F or W. Fields, in order: CDR3 DNA, CDR3 protein, V gene, D gene, clone size, J gene. A D gene is named only where the DNA matches it firmly. The listing skips clone size in some rows; elsewhere it reads once, few, many or a size class.

CDR3 DNA: TGTGCCAGCAGTACTCCCCCGGGGGGCGCTGAAGCTTTCTTT
CDR3 protein: CASSTPPGGAEAFF
V gene: TRBV28
D gene: -
clone size: -
J gene: TRBJ1-1

CDR3 DNA: TGTGCCAGCAGCCAGCAGGGATTCGACACTGAAGCTTTCTTT
CDR3 protein: CASSQQGFDTEAFF
V gene: TRBV3-1/TRBV3-2
D gene: -
clone size: once
J gene: TRBJ1-1

CDR3 DNA: TGTGCCAGCAGCTCCTCGACAGGGGGAATCTATGGCTACACCTTC
CDR3 protein: CASSSSTGGIYGYTF
V gene: TRBV7-2
D gene: TRBD1
clone size: -
J gene: TRBJ1-2

CDR3 DNA: TGTGCCAGCAGCCCCTCTATGGGGCTCAATGAGCAGTTCTTC
CDR3 protein: CASSPSMGLNEQFF
V gene: TRBV3-1/TRBV3-2
D gene: -
clone size: -
J gene: TRBJ2-1

CDR3 DNA: TGTGCCAGCAGCTGGGGCGGGGGTGAAGCTTTCTTT
CDR3 protein: CASSWGGGEAFF
V gene: TRBV5-4
D gene: -
clone size: -
J gene: TRBJ1-1

CDR3 DNA: TGTGCCAGCAGTTACCCCACCAGGCACAATGAGCAGTTCTTC
CDR3 protein: CASSYPTRHNEQFF
V gene: TRBV6-2/TRBV6-3
D gene: -
clone size: -
J gene: TRBJ2-1

CDR3 DNA: TGTGCCACCAGCCTCCGGGGAGGCAATCAGCCCCAGCATTTT
CDR3 protein: CATSLRGGNQPQHF
V gene: TRBV15
D gene: -
clone size: -
J gene: TRBJ1-5

CDR3 DNA: TGTGCCACCAGCGCTGGACAGGGAAGCAATCAGCCCCAGCATTTT
CDR3 protein: CATSAGQGSNQPQHF
V gene: TRBV24-1
D gene: TRBD1
clone size: -
J gene: TRBJ1-5

CDR3 DNA: TGTGCCAGCAGCCAAAAGGGGGTCTCACCCCTCCACTTT
CDR3 protein: CASSQKGVSPLHF
V gene: TRBV3-1/TRBV3-2
D gene: -
clone size: once
J gene: TRBJ1-6

CDR3 DNA: TGTGCCAGCAGTACCTGGACTAGCGGGAGGCAAGAGACCCAGTACTTC
CDR3 protein: CASSTWTSGRQETQYF
V gene: TRBV27
D gene: TRBD2
clone size: -
J gene: TRBJ2-5

CDR3 DNA: TGTGCCAGCAGTTCCGAGATGACTAGCGGGGGTTACGAGCAGTACTTC
CDR3 protein: CASSSEMTSGGYEQYF
V gene: TRBV5-4
D gene: TRBD2
clone size: -
J gene: TRBJ2-7

CDR3 DNA: TGTGCCAGCAAGGGACAGGGGGCAGAGACCCAGTACTTC
CDR3 protein: CASKGQGAETQYF
V gene: TRBV2
D gene: TRBD1
clone size: -
J gene: TRBJ2-5

CDR3 DNA: TGTGCCAGCAGCCGCGGGACTGGATCTAGGAAGCAGTACTTC
CDR3 protein: CASSRGTGSRKQYF
V gene: TRBV3-1/TRBV3-2
D gene: -
clone size: -
J gene: TRBJ2-7

CDR3 DNA: TGTGCCATCTCCGGGGCAGGGGGCGCAGGGAGAAGCAATCAGCCCCAGCATTTT
CDR3 protein: CAISGAGGAGRSNQPQHF
V gene: TRBV10-3
D gene: TRBD1
clone size: -
J gene: TRBJ1-5

CDR3 DNA: TGTGCCAGCAGTTCAACAGGTTCTTATGGCTACACCTTC
CDR3 protein: CASSSTGSYGYTF
V gene: TRBV27
D gene: -
clone size: -
J gene: TRBJ1-2

CDR3 DNA: TGTGCCAGCAGCCGGACCCGGACAGGGGGCTTTGAGCAGTTCTTC
CDR3 protein: CASSRTRTGGFEQFF
V gene: TRBV3-1/TRBV3-2
D gene: TRBD1
clone size: -
J gene: TRBJ2-1

CDR3 DNA: TGTGCCATCAGAGCTACAGGATTCGGAAATCAGCCCCAGCATTTT
CDR3 protein: CAIRATGFGNQPQHF
V gene: TRBV10-3
D gene: -
clone size: -
J gene: TRBJ1-5